Given below is one T cell receptor (beta chain) in context. Its specificity is not known. Trimming took 1 base from V and 4 from J, leaving 12 bases between them. This CDR3 has 15 amino acids. CDR1 MDHEN and CDR2 SYDVKM come from the germline V gene. TCRdb analysed the RT-PCR reads with MiXCR anew, one entry per CDR3 protein. The sample has around 480,000 distinct CDR3 sequences, about 17% seen once; the top ten hold about 3%. This sample was taken from a study of response to subunit inactivated influenza vaccine. Findings and caveats of the study: Seasonal influenza vaccination, on each occasion, was suggested by the authors to recruit few new T cells.

V and J are TRBV28 and TRBJ2-3; tentative D call: TRBD1 (5 bases). This clonotype was sampled from a man between 50 and 75 years old who received an inactivated influenza vaccine. The input for sequencing was CD4+ T cells sorted from PBMCs, taken about 23 months after vaccination. The CDR3 coding sequence is TGTGCCAGCAGTTTATTGGGGCCTCCAGCAGATACGCAGTATTTT. This encodes CASSLLGPPADTQYF. The whole variable domain, filled in from reference TRBV28 and TRBJ2-3, reads DVKVTQSSRYLVKRTGEKVFLECVQDMDHENMFWYRQDPGLGLRLIYFSYDVKMKEKGDIPEGYSVSREKKERFSLILESASTNQTSMYLCASSLLGPPADTQYFGPGTRLTVL.